Following are 8 T cell receptor beta chains from one sample sequenced in a study of lymphopenia after photon versus proton radiotherapy. Some clones are missing from TCRdb's copy, which holds only in-frame ones; the method was immunoSEQ multiplex PCR. In the table there are some 7,000 clones, about 80% of which are singletons. This specimen consisted of peripheral blood, obtained from a patient treated with photon-based radiotherapy. Receptors were obtained from a man aged 25-40 years with gastric cancer.

On this clone: Its ends do not fully match the called genes, so a read error is possible. This chain connects TRBV5-4 to TRBJ2-5, with D possibly TRBD1 on 7 matching bases. Germline CDR1 reads SGHNT; CDR2 reads YYREEE (reference sequence). The CDR3 sequence is 14 residues long. The CDR3 coding sequence is TGTGCCAGCAGCTTGGGGAGGGGGCAAGGGACCCAGTACTTC. It is translated as CASSLGRGQGTQYF.

As concerns this clone: One junction end does not reproduce the germline sequence, and a read error may be involved. CDR3 protein: CASSQESGASFEQYF. CDR3 bases: TGCGCCAGCAGCCAAGAGTCGGGGGCTTCCTTCGAGCAGTACTTC. The chain employs TRBV4-3 and TRBJ2-7, with D possibly called TRBD1 or TRBD2 (6 bases each). This CDR3 is built from 15 residues. Looked up from germline, CDR1 is LGHNA and CDR2 is YSLEER.

The chain carries TRBV4-3 and TRBJ2-1; D perhaps matches TRBD1 (6 bases). Per germline, CDR1 LGHNA and CDR2 YSLEER. This CDR3 is 13 amino acids long. Trimming pared 4 bases from V and 10 bases from J, leaving 14 bases between. CDR3 loop: CASSPDRSREQFF. The CDR3 bases are TGCGCCAGCAGCCCCGACAGGAGCAGGGAGCAGTTCTTC.

V usage is TRBV18 and J usage is TRBJ2-3, with 12 bases aligning to TRBD2. CDR3 size: 16 residues. V lost 3 bases, J lost 1 base, and 2 bases stayed unmatched. Germline loops: CDR1 KGHSH, CDR2 LQKENI. CDR3 loop: CASSPASGGGTDTQYF. CDR3 DNA: TGTGCCAGCTCACCTGCTAGCGGGGGGGGCACAGATACGCAGTATTTT.

This chain links TRBV7-2 with TRBJ1-1; D is possibly TRBD1 (6 bases). V was trimmed by 1 base and J by 3 bases, leaving 9 bases between them. The germline CDR1 and CDR2 sequences are SGHTA and FQGNSA. This CDR3 comprises 14 residues. CDR3 protein: CASSLGGQDTEAFF. The CDR3 nucleotides are TGTGCCAGCAGCTTAGGGGGGCAAGACACTGAAGCTTTCTTT.

The chain is built from TRBV7-2 and TRBJ2-7; TRBD1 agrees at 10 bases. CDR3 length: 16 amino acids. Germline CDR1 reads SGHTA; CDR2 reads FQGNSA. The J segment lost 6 bases and the V segment lost 3 bases, leaving 11 bases of the junction unmatched. CDR3 protein: CASSLNRDRGIREQYF. The DNA of the CDR3 is TGTGCCAGCAGCTTGAACCGGGACAGGGGTATCCGCGAGCAGTACTTC.

The chain is built from TRBV7-3 and TRBJ2-2; 9 bases are a match to TRBD2. Germline V CDR1 and CDR2: SGHTA, FQGTGA. The CDR3 totals 17 residues. V was clipped by 0 bases and J by 2 bases; unmatched bases: 4. The CDR3 region is CASSLTRTSANTGELFF. CDR3 bases: TGTGCCAGCAGCTTAACCCGGACTAGCGCAAACACCGGGGAGCTGTTTTTT.

CDR3: CASSVAREEEDYGYTF. CDR3 nucleotides: TGTGCCAGCAGTGTAGCCAGGGAAGAGGAGGACTATGGCTACACCTTC. The chain combines TRBV2 with TRBJ1-2; TRBD1 is a possible D gene (5 bases). Germline values: CDR1 SNHLY, CDR2 FYNNEI. The CDR3 is 16 amino acids. Trimming shortened V by 4 bases and J by 3 bases, and 18 bases separated the two germline ends. Supplemented by reference TRBV2 and TRBJ1-2, the full variable domain reads EPEVTQTPSHQVTQMGQEVILRCVPISNHLYFYWYRQILGQKVEFLVSFYNNEISEKSEIFDDQFSVERPDGSNFTLKIRSTKLEDSAMYFCASSVAREEEDYGYTFGSGTRLTVV.